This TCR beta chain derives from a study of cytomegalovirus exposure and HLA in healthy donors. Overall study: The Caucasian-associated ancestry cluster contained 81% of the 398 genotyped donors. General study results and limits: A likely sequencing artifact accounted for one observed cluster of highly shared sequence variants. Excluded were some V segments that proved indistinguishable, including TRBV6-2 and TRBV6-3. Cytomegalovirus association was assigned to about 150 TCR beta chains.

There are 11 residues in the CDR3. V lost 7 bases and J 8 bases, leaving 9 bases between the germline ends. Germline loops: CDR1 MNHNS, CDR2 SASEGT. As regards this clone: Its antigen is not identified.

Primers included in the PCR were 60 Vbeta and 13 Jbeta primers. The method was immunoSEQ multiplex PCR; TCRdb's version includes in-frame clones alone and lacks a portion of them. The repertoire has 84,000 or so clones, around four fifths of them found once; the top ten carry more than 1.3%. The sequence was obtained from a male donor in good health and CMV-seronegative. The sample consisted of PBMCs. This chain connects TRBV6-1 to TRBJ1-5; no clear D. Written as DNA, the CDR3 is TGTGCCAGCACGGTATATGAGCCCCAGCATTTT. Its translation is CASTVYEPQHF.